These T cell receptor beta chains were read from a single sample in a study of shared clonotypes between healthy human individuals. Assay: immunoSEQ multiplex PCR; the TCRdb copy retains only in-frame clones and omits some. The sample yields just over 2,000,000 clones, over 85% seen once. What was sequenced was naive CD4+ T cells sorted from blood. The receptors come from a young man in good health. The CDR3 runs from the conserved cysteine through the conserved F or W. The D gene is left open where the match is weak. Clone size appears in some rows only: once, few, many, or a class for an expanded clone.

CDR3 DNA: TGTGCCAGCAGTTTTCCCAGGGGGCTTTCCTACGAGCAGTACTTC
CDR3 protein: CASSFPRGLSYEQYF
clone size: .
J gene: TRBJ2-7
D gene: TRBD1
V gene: TRBV28

CDR3 DNA: TGTGCCAGCAGCCCCGGCCCGAAACACGTGGATTCACCCCTCCACTTT
CDR3 protein: CASSPGPKHVDSPLHF
clone size: .
J gene: TRBJ1-6
D gene: .
V gene: TRBV7-8

CDR3 DNA: TGTGCCAGCAGTTTGGTTGTCGGGGCGGGACAGGGAAAACAGTCCTACGAGCAGTACTTC
CDR3 protein: CASSLVVGAGQGKQSYEQYF
clone size: .
J gene: TRBJ2-7
D gene: TRBD1
V gene: TRBV28

CDR3 DNA: TGCGCCAGCAGCCAAGCATCTAGCGGGGGGGCCGTATCCTACGAGCAGTACTTC
CDR3 protein: CASSQASSGGAVSYEQYF
clone size: .
J gene: TRBJ2-7
D gene: TRBD2
V gene: TRBV4-1

CDR3 DNA: TGTGCCAGCAGTCCCCTTGGACAGGGCAACTCGCCCCAGCATTTT
CDR3 protein: CASSPLGQGNSPQHF
clone size: .
J gene: TRBJ1-5
D gene: TRBD1
V gene: TRBV6-5

CDR3 DNA: TGTGCCAGCAGATTTATCGGTACGGGGAGACCGGTCTTC
CDR3 protein: CASRFIGTGRPVF
clone size: .
J gene: TRBJ2-1
D gene: .
V gene: TRBV6-5

CDR3 DNA: TGTGCCAGCAGTTATCCGGGACAGAGGAGCACTGAAGCTTTCTTT
CDR3 protein: CASSYPGQRSTEAFF
clone size: .
J gene: TRBJ1-1
D gene: TRBD1
V gene: TRBV6-5

CDR3 DNA: TGTGCCAGCAGTGAGGTTGAGCAGGGTCGCACTGAAGCTTTCTTT
CDR3 protein: CASSEVEQGRTEAFF
clone size: .
J gene: TRBJ1-1
D gene: .
V gene: TRBV2

CDR3 DNA: TGTGCCAGCAGCCACGCGGGGGGCTCCTACAATGAGCAGTTCTTC
CDR3 protein: CASSHAGGSYNEQFF
clone size: .
J gene: TRBJ2-1
D gene: TRBD2
V gene: TRBV7-2

CDR3 DNA: TGTGCCAGCACTCAAGCTTCTGCAACTAATGAAAAACTGTTTTTT
CDR3 protein: CASTQASATNEKLFF
clone size: .
J gene: TRBJ1-4
D gene: .
V gene: TRBV6-1

CDR3 DNA: TGTGCCATCAGTGGTTCCACAGATACGCAGTATTTT
CDR3 protein: CAISGSTDTQYF
clone size: .
J gene: TRBJ2-3
D gene: .
V gene: TRBV10-3

CDR3 DNA: TGTGCCAGCAGCCTACTACAGGGTTTGGATGGCTACACCTTC
CDR3 protein: CASSLLQGLDGYTF
clone size: few
J gene: TRBJ1-2
D gene: .
V gene: TRBV7-2

CDR3 DNA: TGTGCCAGCTCACAGGGTCCTAGCAATCAGCCCCAGCATTTT
CDR3 protein: CASSQGPSNQPQHF
clone size: .
J gene: TRBJ1-5
D gene: .
V gene: TRBV18

CDR3 DNA: TGTGCCAGCAGTTCCCTAGCGGGAGGTGTTGGAGATACGCAGTATTTT
CDR3 protein: CASSSLAGGVGDTQYF
clone size: .
J gene: TRBJ2-3
D gene: TRBD2
V gene: TRBV6-5

CDR3 DNA: TGCGCCAGTACGACAGGGGGAATTCTCTCCTACAATGAGCAGTTCTTC
CDR3 protein: CASTTGGILSYNEQFF
clone size: .
J gene: TRBJ2-1
D gene: TRBD1
V gene: TRBV5-1

CDR3 DNA: TGCGCCAGCAGCTCGGGGAGCTCCTACGAGCAGTACTTC
CDR3 protein: CASSSGSSYEQYF
clone size: once
J gene: TRBJ2-7
D gene: .
V gene: TRBV5-4

CDR3 DNA: TGTGCCAGCAGCCCAGTGGGGTTCCGTGGAGGGGAAAAACTGTTTTTT
CDR3 protein: CASSPVGFRGGEKLFF
clone size: once
J gene: TRBJ1-4
D gene: .
V gene: TRBV9

CDR3 DNA: TGCAGCGCCGGGACAGGTGAAAAACTGTTTTTT
CDR3 protein: CSAGTGEKLFF
clone size: .
J gene: TRBJ1-4
D gene: TRBD1
V gene: TRBV29-1

CDR3 DNA: TGCGCCAGCAGCGAATCTGGGACGTCCACCTACGAGCAGTACTTC
CDR3 protein: CASSESGTSTYEQYF
clone size: .
J gene: TRBJ2-7
D gene: .
V gene: TRBV5-1

CDR3 DNA: TGTGCCAGTAGTACGATCGGACAGGTCGACGAGCAGTACTTC
CDR3 protein: CASSTIGQVDEQYF
clone size: .
J gene: TRBJ2-7
D gene: TRBD1
V gene: TRBV19

CDR3 DNA: TGTGCCAGCAGTGAAACCCCGGCATATCAGCCCCAGCATTTT
CDR3 protein: CASSETPAYQPQHF
clone size: .
J gene: TRBJ1-5
D gene: .
V gene: TRBV2

CDR3 DNA: TGTGCCTGGAGTGTAGGGGGGAGAGGCACTGAAGCTTTCTTT
CDR3 protein: CAWSVGGRGTEAFF
clone size: .
J gene: TRBJ1-1
D gene: .
V gene: TRBV30

CDR3 DNA: TGTGCTAGTGGTTTGGTACAGGGGCGCCAAGAGACCCAGTACTTC
CDR3 protein: CASGLVQGRQETQYF
clone size: .
J gene: TRBJ2-5
D gene: TRBD1
V gene: TRBV12-5

CDR3 DNA: TGTGCCAGCAGAACCCCGTGGGCTAATCAGCCCCAGCATTTT
CDR3 protein: CASRTPWANQPQHF
clone size: .
J gene: TRBJ1-5
D gene: .
V gene: TRBV6-4

CDR3 DNA: TGTGCCAGTAGTTCTCAGGCCAGGGGGCTTAACTATGGCTACACCTTC
CDR3 protein: CASSSQARGLNYGYTF
clone size: .
J gene: TRBJ1-2
D gene: TRBD1
V gene: TRBV19

CDR3 DNA: TGCAGCGGGGAAAACAGGGGGAACACTGAAGCTTTCTTT
CDR3 protein: CSGENRGNTEAFF
clone size: .
J gene: TRBJ1-1
D gene: TRBD1
V gene: TRBV29-1

CDR3 DNA: TGCGCCAGCAGCTCGACTAGCACAGATACGCAGTATTTT
CDR3 protein: CASSSTSTDTQYF
clone size: .
J gene: TRBJ2-3
D gene: .
V gene: TRBV5-1

CDR3 DNA: TGTGCCAGCAGTGAAATCGGGACAGGGTCGTCTGAAGCTTTCTTT
CDR3 protein: CASSEIGTGSSEAFF
clone size: .
J gene: TRBJ1-1
D gene: TRBD1
V gene: TRBV2

CDR3 DNA: TGTGCTAGTGGTTGGGAGGTACTCTCAGGTGGACAGATTAACAATGAGCAGTTCTTC
CDR3 protein: CASGWEVLSGGQINNEQFF
clone size: .
J gene: TRBJ2-1
D gene: .
V gene: TRBV12-5

CDR3 DNA: TGTGCCAGCGGGGGTAGACAGGGAGGCTACGAGCAGTACTTC
CDR3 protein: CASGGRQGGYEQYF
clone size: many
J gene: TRBJ2-7
D gene: .
V gene: TRBV6-5

CDR3 DNA: TGCGCCAGCGGATCAGGACGGACAACCTACAATGAGCAGTTCTTC
CDR3 protein: CASGSGRTTYNEQFF
clone size: .
J gene: TRBJ2-1
D gene: .
V gene: TRBV10-2

CDR3 DNA: TGTGCCAGCCGCCGTCCCGGGACAGGGATCGGGGCCAACGTCCTGACTTTC
CDR3 protein: CASRRPGTGIGANVLTF
clone size: once
J gene: TRBJ2-6
D gene: TRBD1
V gene: TRBV25-1

CDR3 DNA: TGTGCCAGCAGCGTAGCAGGGGCCCAAGAGACCCAGTACTTC
CDR3 protein: CASSVAGAQETQYF
clone size: once
J gene: TRBJ2-5
D gene: .
V gene: TRBV9

CDR3 DNA: TGTGCCAGCAGCTTGTCTCAGGGCTACCAAGAGACCCAGTACTTC
CDR3 protein: CASSLSQGYQETQYF
clone size: .
J gene: TRBJ2-5
D gene: .
V gene: TRBV5-4

CDR3 DNA: TGTGCCAGCAGTCAGGGAGGGGAGACCCAGTACTTC
CDR3 protein: CASSQGGETQYF
clone size: .
J gene: TRBJ2-5
D gene: TRBD2
V gene: TRBV28

CDR3 DNA: TGTGCCAGCAGCTTGGCGGGCAGACAGCCCCAGCATTTT
CDR3 protein: CASSLAGRQPQHF
clone size: .
J gene: TRBJ1-5
D gene: .
V gene: TRBV5-4

CDR3 DNA: TGCGCCAGCAGTGGCCCAGGAGGTCAGCCCCAGCATTTT
CDR3 protein: CASSGPGGQPQHF
clone size: many
J gene: TRBJ1-5
D gene: .
V gene: TRBV10-1

CDR3 DNA: TGTGCCAGCAGCTTTGAACTAGCGGCGAACACCGGGGAGCTGTTTTTT
CDR3 protein: CASSFELAANTGELFF
clone size: .
J gene: TRBJ2-2
D gene: TRBD2
V gene: TRBV7-2

CDR3 DNA: TGTGCCAGCAGCCCCGCGCTATGGGAGACGCAGTATTTT
CDR3 protein: CASSPALWETQYF
clone size: .
J gene: TRBJ2-3
D gene: .
V gene: TRBV28

CDR3 DNA: TGTGCCAGCAGTTCAACAGGGAGGGGACAGCCCCAGCATTTT
CDR3 protein: CASSSTGRGQPQHF
clone size: .
J gene: TRBJ1-5
D gene: .
V gene: TRBV6-5

CDR3 DNA: TGTGCCAGCAGCGTAGAGGGAGGGATCTACGAGCAGTACTTC
CDR3 protein: CASSVEGGIYEQYF
clone size: .
J gene: TRBJ2-7
D gene: TRBD2
V gene: TRBV27

CDR3 DNA: TGTGCCAGCAAGGATTCAGGGCCCGGCTACACCTTC
CDR3 protein: CASKDSGPGYTF
clone size: .
J gene: TRBJ1-2
D gene: .
V gene: TRBV6-1

CDR3 DNA: TGTGCCATCAGTTTGGACGCTTATAATTCACCCCTCCACTTT
CDR3 protein: CAISLDAYNSPLHF
clone size: .
J gene: TRBJ1-6
D gene: .
V gene: TRBV10-3

CDR3 DNA: TGTGCCAGCAGCCTCGGACAGTTTCAGCCCCAGCATTTT
CDR3 protein: CASSLGQFQPQHF
clone size: .
J gene: TRBJ1-5
D gene: .
V gene: TRBV5-4

CDR3 DNA: TGTGCCAGCAGTCGTTCGACCGGGGAGCTGTTTTTT
CDR3 protein: CASSRSTGELFF
clone size: .
J gene: TRBJ2-2
D gene: .
V gene: TRBV28

CDR3 DNA: TGTGCCAGCAGCTCCAGAGGCTACGAGCAGTACTTC
CDR3 protein: CASSSRGYEQYF
clone size: .
J gene: TRBJ2-7
D gene: .
V gene: TRBV7-8

CDR3 DNA: TGTGCCAGTAGTCGGGGACCCCACGCCGAGCAGTACTTC
CDR3 protein: CASSRGPHAEQYF
clone size: .
J gene: TRBJ2-7
D gene: .
V gene: TRBV19

CDR3 DNA: TGCGCCAGCAGCCAACCCACTAGCGGACGCACAGATACGCAGTATTTT
CDR3 protein: CASSQPTSGRTDTQYF
clone size: .
J gene: TRBJ2-3
D gene: TRBD2
V gene: TRBV4-1

CDR3 DNA: TGTGCCAGCAGAACTAGCGGGGGGACCTACGAGCAGTACTTC
CDR3 protein: CASRTSGGTYEQYF
clone size: .
J gene: TRBJ2-7
D gene: TRBD2
V gene: TRBV6-5

CDR3 DNA: TGCGCCAGCAGCCCAGTAGACGGATTGAACACTGAAGCTTTCTTT
CDR3 protein: CASSPVDGLNTEAFF
clone size: .
J gene: TRBJ1-1
D gene: .
V gene: TRBV4-1

CDR3 DNA: TGTGCCAGCAGTTTATCGTGGGCAAACTACGAGCAGTACTTC
CDR3 protein: CASSLSWANYEQYF
clone size: .
J gene: TRBJ2-7
D gene: .
V gene: TRBV27

CDR3 DNA: TGCGCCAGCAGCCAAGAGTACACAGGGGGCGGGTATTTGAATTCACCCCTCCACTTT
CDR3 protein: CASSQEYTGGGYLNSPLHF
clone size: .
J gene: TRBJ1-6
D gene: TRBD1
V gene: TRBV4-3

CDR3 DNA: TGTGCCAGCAGTTACCGTGGTGGGTATGGCTACACCTTC
CDR3 protein: CASSYRGGYGYTF
clone size: .
J gene: TRBJ1-2
D gene: .
V gene: TRBV6-5

CDR3 DNA: TGTGCCAGCAGCGAGATATTCTACAATGAGCAGTTCTTC
CDR3 protein: CASSEIFYNEQFF
clone size: .
J gene: TRBJ2-1
D gene: .
V gene: TRBV2